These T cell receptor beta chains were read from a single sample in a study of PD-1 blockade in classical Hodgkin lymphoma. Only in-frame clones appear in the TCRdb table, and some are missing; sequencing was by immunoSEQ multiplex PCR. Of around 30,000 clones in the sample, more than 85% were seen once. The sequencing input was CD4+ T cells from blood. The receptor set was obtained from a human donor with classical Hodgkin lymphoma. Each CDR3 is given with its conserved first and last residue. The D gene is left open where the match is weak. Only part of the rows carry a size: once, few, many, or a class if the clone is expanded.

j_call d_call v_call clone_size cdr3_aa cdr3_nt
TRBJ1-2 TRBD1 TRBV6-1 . CASTTGESNGYTF TGTGCCAGTACCACAGGGGAATCCAATGGCTACACCTTC
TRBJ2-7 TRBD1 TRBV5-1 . CASSLQGAPYEQYF TGCGCCAGCAGCTTACAGGGGGCTCCTTACGAGCAGTACTTC
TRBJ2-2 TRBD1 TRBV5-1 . CASSLGQGGSGELFF TGCGCCAGCAGCTTAGGACAGGGCGGTTCCGGGGAGCTGTTTTTT
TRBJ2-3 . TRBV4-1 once CASSPPRGIITDTQYF TGCGCCAGCAGTCCCCCCCGAGGAATAATCACAGATACGCAGTATTTT
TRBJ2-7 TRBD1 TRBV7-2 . CASLEGAAGFYEQYF TGTGCCAGCTTAGAGGGGGCGGCTGGATTCTACGAGCAGTACTTC
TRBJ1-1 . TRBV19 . CASTQPARGLNTEAFF TGTGCCAGTACCCAACCGGCCAGGGGATTGAACACTGAAGCTTTCTTT
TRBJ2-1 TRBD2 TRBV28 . CASITSGSKNEQFF TGTGCCAGCATCACGAGCGGGAGTAAGAATGAGCAGTTCTTC
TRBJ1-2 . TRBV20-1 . CSAHTGPGYTF TGCAGTGCTCACACAGGGCCCGGCTACACCTTC
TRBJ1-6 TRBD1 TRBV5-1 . CASSMNQGARNSPLHF TGCGCCAGCAGCATGAACCAGGGGGCTAGGAATTCACCCCTCCACTTT
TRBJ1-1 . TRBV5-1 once CASSLGSNTEAFF TGCGCCAGCAGCTTGGGGTCGAACACTGAAGCTTTCTTT
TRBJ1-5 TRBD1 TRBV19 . CASSAGQANQPQHF TGTGCCAGTAGTGCAGGACAGGCCAATCAGCCCCAGCATTTT
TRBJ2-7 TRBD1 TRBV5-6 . CASSRIGQGQTYEQYF TGTGCCAGCAGCCGTATTGGACAGGGGCAAACCTACGAGCAGTACTTC
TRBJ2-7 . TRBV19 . CASSPGGRNEQYF TGTGCCAGTAGTCCAGGGGGGAGGAACGAGCAGTACTTC
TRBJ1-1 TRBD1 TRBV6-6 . CASSYSGQLNTEAFF TGTGCCAGCAGTTACTCGGGACAGCTGAACACTGAAGCTTTCTTT